These 25 T cell receptor beta chains came from one sample sequenced in a study of CD8+CD57+ T cells in acquired aplastic anemia. Sequenced patients had shown CD8+CD57+ cell expansion by flow cytometry. Genomic DNA constituted the template upon which TCR beta VDJ and CDR3 profiling was performed. One entry per CDR3 protein results from TCRdb running MiXCR on the reads. The sample yields approximately 200,000 distinct CDR3 sequences, less than 60% seen once. The sequencing input was sorted CD4+, CD8+, or CD8+CD57+ T cells (not recorded which) from PBMCs. These receptors came from a human donor with aplastic anemia.

As regards this clonotype: Being one base from a much bigger clone, this may be a read error. The rearrangement uses TRBV5-1 and TRBJ1-1; D is ambiguous. CDR3 length: 15 residues. The germline CDR1 and CDR2 sequences are SGHRS and YFSETQ. DNA for the CDR3: TGTGCCAGCAGCTTGGCTGCTGGGATGAACACTGAAGCTTTCTTT. Translation gives CASSLAAGMNTEAFF.

This clonotype was recorded at least ten times. The chain uses TRBV7-9 and TRBJ2-1; D may be TRBD1 or TRBD2 (5 bases each). This CDR3 region has 13 residues. Germline V gene lookup returns CDR1 SEHNR and CDR2 FQNEAQ (reference sequence). V was trimmed by 1 base and J by 9 bases, leaving 10 bases between them. In DNA form, the CDR3 reads TGTGCCAGCAGCTTAGGCCCAGGGAGTGAGCAGTTCTTC. This sequence encodes CASSLGPGSEQFF. Supplemented by reference TRBV7-9 and TRBJ2-1, the full variable domain reads DTGVSQNPRHKITKRGQNVTFRCDPISEHNRLYWYRQTLGQGPEFLTYFQNEAQLEKSRLLSDRFSAERPKGSFSTLEIQRTEQGDSAMYLCASSLGPGSEQFFGPGTRLTVL.

Judged by abundance, this clonotype is medium-sized (0.01 to 0.1%). The chain links TRBV20-1 to TRBJ1-5; D is undetermined. This CDR3 comprises 13 residues. Germline assignment: CDR1 DFQATT and CDR2 SNEGSKA (reference sequence). Trimming stripped 1 base from V and 3 bases from J, with 7 bases between. CDR3: CSARGVNNQPQHF. The CDR3 DNA sequence: TGCAGTGCTAGAGGGGTTAACAATCAGCCCCAGCATTTT.

Note on this clonotype: One end of the junction varies from germline; a read error may be responsible. The V call is TRBV20-1, the J call TRBJ2-7; D might be TRBD2 (7 bases). Germline CDR1 reads DFQATT; CDR2 reads SNEGSKA (reference sequence). This CDR3 spans 14 amino acids. CDR3 region: CSARDGGADYEQYF. The CDR3 bases are TGCAGTGCGAGAGATGGGGGGGCCGACTACGAGCAGTACTTC.

The chain recombines TRBV7-9 with TRBJ1-6; 9 nucleotides match TRBD1. This CDR3 contains 20 residues. V lost 5 bases, J lost 0 bases, and 14 bases stayed unmatched. Germline lookup yields CDR1 SEHNR and CDR2 FQNEAQ (reference sequence). This chain's CDR3 is CASSVGPADRGRSYNSPLHF. The CDR3 coding sequence is TGTGCCAGCAGCGTAGGTCCAGCGGACAGGGGTCGCTCCTATAATTCACCCCTCCACTTT.

The table lists this clonotype with many counts. The gene calls are TRBV20-1 and TRBJ1-6, with TRBD1 identical over 10 bases. The germline gives CDR1 DFQATT, CDR2 SNEGSKA (reference sequence). Losses at the gene ends were 6 bases for V and 5 bases for J; bases not matched to a gene: 7. The CDR3 contains 15 residues. The CDR3 loop is CSAAGTGDNNSPLHF. The CDR3 DNA sequence: TGCAGTGCCGCCGGGACAGGGGATAATAATTCACCCCTCCACTTT.

The CDR3 reads CASSQLAGAYEQYF. The CDR3, as DNA: TGTGCCAGCAGTCAACTAGCGGGGGCTTACGAGCAGTACTTC. The chain recombines TRBV7-2 with TRBJ2-7; 11 bases align to TRBD2. CDR3 length equals 14 residues. V was pared by 6 bases and J by 4 bases, with 5 bases of the junction left unmatched. Germline loops: CDR1 SGHTA, CDR2 FQGNSA. Full variable domain (outside the CDR3, taken from reference TRBV7-2 and TRBJ2-7): GAGVSQSPSNKVTEKGKDVELRCDPISGHTALYWYRQSLGQGLEFLIYFQGNSAPDKSGLPSDRFSAERTGGSVSTLTIQRTQQEDSAVYLCASSQLAGAYEQYFGPGTRLTVT.

This clonotype occurred many times. The CDR3 spells CASRALSSYEQYF. The CDR3 nucleotides read TGTGCCAGCAGGGCCCTTAGCTCCTACGAGCAGTACTTC. J is TRBJ2-7 and V is TRBV12-3 or TRBV12-4; the D is unclear. The V and J ends lost 6 bases and 0 bases respectively, with 9 bases between them. This CDR3 is built from 13 residues.

A word on this clonotype: A read error is possible here, since a much larger clone lies one base away. The missing conserved phenylalanine or tryptophan at the end of this CDR3 makes a read error likely. The DNA is omitted, as the CDR3 cannot be located on it reliably, and the CDR3 follows TCRdb's listing. The chain couples TRBV21-1 to TRBJ2-4; no DNA check was done on the table's D call, TRBD1. TRBV21-1 is a pseudogene locus. The CDR3 has 13 residues if both end residues are counted. The CDR3 sequence: CASSSYRGNIQYL.

This chain joins TRBV7-8 and TRBJ1-2, with TRBD1 matching 10 bases. Germline V gene sequence: CDR1 SGHVS, CDR2 FQNEAQ. The V and J ends lost 0 bases and 3 bases, in that order; junction bases with no gene match: 4. The CDR3 spans 16 residues. CDR3 sequence: CASSLAGTGADYGYTF. CDR3 coding DNA: TGTGCCAGCAGCTTAGCAGGGACAGGGGCGGACTATGGCTACACCTTC.

V gene TRBV20-1 combines with J gene TRBJ2-3; no clear D. The CDR3 totals 12 residues. Between the trimmed V and J ends, which lost 0 bases and 4 bases, there was a span of 5 bases. Per the germline V gene, CDR1 is DFQATT and CDR2 is SNEGSKA (reference sequence). DNA of the CDR3: TGCAGTGCTAGAGATTGGGCAGATACGCAGTATTTT. Its translation: CSARDWADTQYF.

This chain links TRBV19 with TRBJ2-7; 8 nucleotides agree with TRBD1. From germline, CDR1 is LNHDA and CDR2 SQIVND (reference sequence). This CDR3 comprises 14 residues. The ends lost 3 bases at V and 7 bases at J; junction bases unmatched: 8. DNA for the CDR3: TGTGCCAGTAGTATCCCCCACAGGGGGGAAGAGCAGTACTTC. Its protein is CASSIPHRGEEQYF. Supplemented by reference TRBV19 and TRBJ2-7, the full variable domain reads DGGITQSPKYLFRKEGQNVTLSCEQNLNHDAMYWYRQDPGQGLRLIYYSQIVNDFQKGDIAEGYSVSREKKESFPLTVTSAQKNPTAFYLCASSIPHRGEEQYFGPGTRLTVT.

This chain links TRBV3-2 with TRBJ2-7; whether TRBD1, the table's D call, matches the DNA was not checked. TRBV3-2 is a pseudogene locus. The CDR3 has 14 residues. The CDR3 DNA sequence: TGTGCCAGCAGCCATCAAGGACAGGGTCACGAGCAGTACTTC. It codes for CASSHQGQGHEQYF.

Ten or more counts support this clonotype. CDR3 sequence (DNA): TGCGCCAGCAGCCGGGGGGGCGACACGGAGACCCAGTACTTC. Protein: CASSRGGDTETQYF. J is TRBJ2-5 and V is TRBV5-1; 8 nucleotides agree with TRBD2. J was trimmed by 5 bases and V by 4 bases; bases with no gene match: 7. Germline V gene sequence: CDR1 SGHRS, CDR2 YFSETQ. This CDR3 contains 14 residues.

In DNA, the CDR3 is TGTGCCAGCAGCTTAGAAGGGGGGGGGGGACGGACCGGGGAGCTGTTTTTT. Protein sequence: CASSLEGGGGRTGELFF. The rearrangement uses TRBV11-2 and TRBJ2-2; a weak D match, TRBD2 (7 bases). This CDR3 has 17 amino acids. Looked up from germline, CDR1 is SGHAT and CDR2 is FQNNGV. V was pared by 0 bases and J by 5 bases, with 16 bases between.

This clonotype has at least ten counts. The chain uses TRBV2 and TRBJ1-3; 7 bases match TRBD1. Germline V CDR1 and CDR2: SNHLY, FYNNEI. The CDR3 sequence is 15 residues long. J lost 0 bases, V lost 5 bases, and 4 bases had no gene match. The CDR3 DNA reads as TGTGCCAGCAGTCGACAGGGCCTCTCTGGAAACACCATATATTTT. It codes for CASSRQGLSGNTIYF.

The chain couples TRBV5-1 to TRBJ2-2, with TRBD1 matching over 10 bases. After removal of 4 bases from V and 7 bases from J, the junction contained 10 bases not matched to a gene. This CDR3 comprises 16 residues. CDR1 and CDR2 from the germline V gene are SGHRS and YFSETQ. The CDR3 bases are TGCGCCAGCAGCATTGAGGGACAGGGGCTGAACGGGGAGCTGTTTTTT. As protein: CASSIEGQGLNGELFF.

This clonotype was found a few times. The rearrangement uses TRBV3-1 and TRBJ1-5; D gene ambiguous. The germline V and J ends were trimmed by 6 bases and 0 bases, with 6 bases remaining between them. This CDR3 region has 13 residues. The germline CDR1 and CDR2 sequences are LGHDT and YNNKEL (reference sequence). The chain's CDR3 is CASRVVSNQPQHF. The CDR3 DNA sequence: TGTGCCAGCAGGGTGGTTAGCAATCAGCCCCAGCATTTT.

Ten or more counts support this clonotype. The chain uses TRBV19 and TRBJ2-5; TRBD2 is a possible D gene (7 bases). V shed 1 base and J shed 3 bases, with 12 bases lying between them. Germline V gene lookup returns CDR1 LNHDA and CDR2 SQIVND (reference sequence). The CDR3 spans 15 residues. The CDR3 bases are TGTGCCAGTAGTATAGCTCGGGGGGCCAAAGAGACCCAGTACTTC. Translating it yields CASSIARGAKETQYF.

This clonotype has just a few counts. CDR3 in amino acids: CASAPQGNYGYTF. CDR3 nucleotide sequence: TGTGCCAGCGCTCCACAGGGTAACTATGGCTACACCTTC. The V call is TRBV6-6, the J call TRBJ1-2; perhaps TRBD1 as D (6 bases). V lost 8 bases and J 1 base, leaving 11 bases between the germline ends. There are 13 residues in the CDR3. CDR1 is MNHNY, CDR2 SVGAGI, per germline (reference sequence).

This clonotype came up a few times. The chain employs TRBV20-1 and TRBJ1-4; TRBD1 is a possible D gene (5 bases). CDR1 and CDR2 from the germline V gene are DFQATT and SNEGSKA (reference sequence). The CDR3 length is 12 residues. The V and J ends lost 4 bases and 8 bases respectively, with 11 bases between them. CDR3 sequence (DNA): TGCAGTGCTAAGCAGGGAAGGGAAAAACTGTTTTTT. Amino acids: CSAKQGREKLFF.

The chain recombines TRBV2 with TRBJ2-7, with a weak D call TRBD1 (6 bases). The germline V gene has CDR1 SNHLY and CDR2 FYNNEI. The CDR3 has 14 amino acids. V dropped 5 bases and J dropped 2 bases, with 13 bases sitting between them. As DNA, the CDR3 is TGTGCCAGCAGTATAAACAGGGAGCCCTACGAGCAGTACTTC. Its protein is CASSINREPYEQYF. The variable domain in full, with the rest retrieved from reference TRBV2 and TRBJ2-7, is EPEVTQTPSHQVTQMGQEVILRCVPISNHLYFYWYRQILGQKVEFLVSFYNNEISEKSEIFDDQFSVERPDGSNFTLKIRSTKLEDSAMYFCASSINREPYEQYFGPGTRLTVT.

In regard to this clonotype: Relative to the germline gene, one junction end is altered; a read error may explain this. The chain is built from TRBV19 and TRBJ2-7, with TRBD1 matching over 8 bases. CDR3 length equals 16 residues. Germline-derived CDR1 and CDR2 are LNHDA and SQIVND (reference sequence). This CDR3 reads CTSSILGQAGIYEQYF. CDR3 bases: TGTACCAGTAGTATCTTGGGACAGGCGGGGATCTACGAGCAGTACTTC.

This clonotype has ten or more counts. The chain combines TRBV25-1 with TRBJ2-7; no firm D call. The CDR3 covers 17 residues. With 1 base removed from V and 1 base from J, the gap between germline ends came to 17 bases. Germline V gene sequence: CDR1 MGHDK, CDR2 SYGVNS. DNA for the CDR3: TGTGCCAGCAGTGAATTAGGTGGGAACCCAGGATCCTACGAGCAGTACTTC. It is translated as CASSELGGNPGSYEQYF.

To note about this clonotype: At one end, the junction sequence differs from germline, possibly due to a read error. J is TRBJ1-5 and V is TRBV5-1; D is unresolved. The V gene's germline CDR1 is SGHRS and CDR2 YFSETQ. The CDR3 runs 15 residues. The CDR3 nucleotides are TGCGCCAGCAGTTTGGACGGATATAGCAATCAGCCCCAGCATTTT. This sequence encodes CASSLDGYSNQPQHF.